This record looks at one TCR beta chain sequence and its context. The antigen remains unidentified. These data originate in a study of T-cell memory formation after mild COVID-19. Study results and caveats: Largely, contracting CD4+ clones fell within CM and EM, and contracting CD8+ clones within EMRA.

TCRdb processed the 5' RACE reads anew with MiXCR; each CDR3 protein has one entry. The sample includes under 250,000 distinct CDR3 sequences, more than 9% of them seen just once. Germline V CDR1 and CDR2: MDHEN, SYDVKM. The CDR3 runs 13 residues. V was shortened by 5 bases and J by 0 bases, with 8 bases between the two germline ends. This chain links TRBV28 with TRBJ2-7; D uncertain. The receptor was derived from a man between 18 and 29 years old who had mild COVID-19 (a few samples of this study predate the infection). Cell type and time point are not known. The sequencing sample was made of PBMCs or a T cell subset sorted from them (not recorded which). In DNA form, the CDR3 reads TGTGCCAGCAGTGGGCGGAGCTCCTACGAGCAGTACGTC. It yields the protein CASSGRSSYEQYV.